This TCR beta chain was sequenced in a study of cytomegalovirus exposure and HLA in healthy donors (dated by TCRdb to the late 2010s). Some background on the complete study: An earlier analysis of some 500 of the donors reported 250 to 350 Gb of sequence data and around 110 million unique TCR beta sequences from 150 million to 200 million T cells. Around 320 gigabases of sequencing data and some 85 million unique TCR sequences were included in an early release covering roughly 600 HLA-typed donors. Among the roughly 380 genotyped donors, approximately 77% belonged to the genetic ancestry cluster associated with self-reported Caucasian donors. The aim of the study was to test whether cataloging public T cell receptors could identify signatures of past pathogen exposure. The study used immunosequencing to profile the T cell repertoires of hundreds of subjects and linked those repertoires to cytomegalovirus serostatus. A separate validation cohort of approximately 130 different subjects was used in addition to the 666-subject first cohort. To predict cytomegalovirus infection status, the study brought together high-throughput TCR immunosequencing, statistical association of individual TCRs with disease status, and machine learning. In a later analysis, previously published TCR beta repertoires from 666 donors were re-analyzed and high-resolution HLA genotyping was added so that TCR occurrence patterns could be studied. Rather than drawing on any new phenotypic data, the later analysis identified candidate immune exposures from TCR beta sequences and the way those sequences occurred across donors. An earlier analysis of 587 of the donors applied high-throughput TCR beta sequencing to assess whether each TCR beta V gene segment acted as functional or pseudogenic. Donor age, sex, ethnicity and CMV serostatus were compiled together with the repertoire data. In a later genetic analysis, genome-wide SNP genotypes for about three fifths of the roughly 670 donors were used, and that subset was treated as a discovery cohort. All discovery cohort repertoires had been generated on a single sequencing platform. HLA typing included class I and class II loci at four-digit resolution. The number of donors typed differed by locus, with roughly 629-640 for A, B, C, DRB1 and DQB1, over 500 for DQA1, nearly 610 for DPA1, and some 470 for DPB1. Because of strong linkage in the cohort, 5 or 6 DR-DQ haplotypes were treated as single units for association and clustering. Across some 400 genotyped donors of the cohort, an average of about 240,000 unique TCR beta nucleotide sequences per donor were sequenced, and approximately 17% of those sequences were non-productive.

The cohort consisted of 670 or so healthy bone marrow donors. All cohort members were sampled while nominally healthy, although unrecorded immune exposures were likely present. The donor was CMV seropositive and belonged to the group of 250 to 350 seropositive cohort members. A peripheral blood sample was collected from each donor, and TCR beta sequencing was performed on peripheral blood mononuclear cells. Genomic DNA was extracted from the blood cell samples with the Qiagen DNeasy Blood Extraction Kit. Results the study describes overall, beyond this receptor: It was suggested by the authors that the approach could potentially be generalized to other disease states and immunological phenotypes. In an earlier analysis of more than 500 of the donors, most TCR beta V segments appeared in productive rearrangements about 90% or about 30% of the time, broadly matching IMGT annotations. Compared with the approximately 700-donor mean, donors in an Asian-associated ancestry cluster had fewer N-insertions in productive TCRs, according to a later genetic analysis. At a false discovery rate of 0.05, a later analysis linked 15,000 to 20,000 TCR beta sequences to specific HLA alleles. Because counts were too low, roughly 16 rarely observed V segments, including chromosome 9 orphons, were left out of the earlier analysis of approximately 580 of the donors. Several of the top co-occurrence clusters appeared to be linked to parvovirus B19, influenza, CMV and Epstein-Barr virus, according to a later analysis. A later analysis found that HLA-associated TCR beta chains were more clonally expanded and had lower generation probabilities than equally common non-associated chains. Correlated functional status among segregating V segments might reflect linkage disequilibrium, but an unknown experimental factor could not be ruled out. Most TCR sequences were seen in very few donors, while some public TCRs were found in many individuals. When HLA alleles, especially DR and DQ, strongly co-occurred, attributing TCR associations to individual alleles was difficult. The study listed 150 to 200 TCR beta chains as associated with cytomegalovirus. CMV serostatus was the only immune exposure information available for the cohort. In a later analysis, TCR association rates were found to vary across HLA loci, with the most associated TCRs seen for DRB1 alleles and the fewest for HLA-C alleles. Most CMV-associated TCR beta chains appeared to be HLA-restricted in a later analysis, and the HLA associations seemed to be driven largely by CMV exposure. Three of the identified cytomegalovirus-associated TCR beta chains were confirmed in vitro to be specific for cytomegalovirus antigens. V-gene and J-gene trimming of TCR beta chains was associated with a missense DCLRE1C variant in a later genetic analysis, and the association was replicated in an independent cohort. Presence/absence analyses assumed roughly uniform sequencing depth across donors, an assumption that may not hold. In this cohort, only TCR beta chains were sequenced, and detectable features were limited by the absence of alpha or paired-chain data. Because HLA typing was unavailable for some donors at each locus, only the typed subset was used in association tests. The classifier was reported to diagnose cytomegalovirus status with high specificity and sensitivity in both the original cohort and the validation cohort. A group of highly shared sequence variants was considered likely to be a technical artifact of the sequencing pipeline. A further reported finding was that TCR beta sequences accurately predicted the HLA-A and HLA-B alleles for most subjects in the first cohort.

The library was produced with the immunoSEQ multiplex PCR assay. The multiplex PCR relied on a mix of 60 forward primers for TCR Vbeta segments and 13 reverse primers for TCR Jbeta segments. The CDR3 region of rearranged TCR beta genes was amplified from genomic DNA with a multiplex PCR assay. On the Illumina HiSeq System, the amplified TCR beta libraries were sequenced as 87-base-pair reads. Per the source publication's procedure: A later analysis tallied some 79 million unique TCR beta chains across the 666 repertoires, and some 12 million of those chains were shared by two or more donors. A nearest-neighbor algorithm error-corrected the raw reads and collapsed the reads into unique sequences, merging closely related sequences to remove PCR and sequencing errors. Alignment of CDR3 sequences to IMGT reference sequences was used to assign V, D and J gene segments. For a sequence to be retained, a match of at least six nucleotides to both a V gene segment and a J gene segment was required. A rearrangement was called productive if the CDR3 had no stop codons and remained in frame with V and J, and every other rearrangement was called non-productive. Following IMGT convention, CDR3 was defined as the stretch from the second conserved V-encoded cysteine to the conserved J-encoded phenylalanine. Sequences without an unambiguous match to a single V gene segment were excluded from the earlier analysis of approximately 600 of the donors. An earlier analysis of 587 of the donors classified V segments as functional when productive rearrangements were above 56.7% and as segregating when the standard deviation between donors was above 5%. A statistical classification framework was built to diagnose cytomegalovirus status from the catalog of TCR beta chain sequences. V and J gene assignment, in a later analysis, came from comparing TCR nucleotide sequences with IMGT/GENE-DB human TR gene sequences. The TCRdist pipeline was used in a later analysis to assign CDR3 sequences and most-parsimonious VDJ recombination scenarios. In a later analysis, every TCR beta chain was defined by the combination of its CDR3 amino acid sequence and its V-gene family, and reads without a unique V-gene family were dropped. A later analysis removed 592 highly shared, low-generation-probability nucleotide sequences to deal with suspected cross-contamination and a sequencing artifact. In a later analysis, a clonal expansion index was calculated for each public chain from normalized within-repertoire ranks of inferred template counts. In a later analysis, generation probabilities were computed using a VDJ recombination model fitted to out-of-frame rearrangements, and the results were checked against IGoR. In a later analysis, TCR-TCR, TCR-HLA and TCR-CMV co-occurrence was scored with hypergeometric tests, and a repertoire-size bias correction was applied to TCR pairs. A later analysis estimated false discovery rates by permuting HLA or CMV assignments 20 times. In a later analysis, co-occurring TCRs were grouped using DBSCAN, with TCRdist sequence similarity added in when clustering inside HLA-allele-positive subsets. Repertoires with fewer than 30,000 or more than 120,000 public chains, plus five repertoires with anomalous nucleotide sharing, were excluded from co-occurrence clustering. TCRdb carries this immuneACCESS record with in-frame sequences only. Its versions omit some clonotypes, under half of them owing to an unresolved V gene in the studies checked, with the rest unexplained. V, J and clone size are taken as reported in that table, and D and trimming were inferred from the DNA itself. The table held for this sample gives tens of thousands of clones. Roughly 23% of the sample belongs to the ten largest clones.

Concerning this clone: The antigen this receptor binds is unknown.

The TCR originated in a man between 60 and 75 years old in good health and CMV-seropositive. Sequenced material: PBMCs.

The DNA sequence reads TGTGCCAGTACAGACAGGTTCGCCTACGAGCAGTACTTC. The translation is CASTDRFAYEQYF. This receptor chain uses TRBV19 and TRBJ2-7; the D region possibly corresponds to TRBD1 (6 bases align). The germline V gene (reference sequence) provides CDR1 LNHDA and CDR2 SQIVND. The junction shows trimming of 7 bases on V and 2 bases on J, plus 12 bases between the germline ends. Reading from cysteine to phenylalanine, the CDR3 counts 13 amino acids. The kept DNA is CDR3 alone, 39 bases in frame from the first base.